The 12 T cell receptor beta chains below all came from one sample that was sequenced in a study of CD8 T cells in ankylosing spondylitis. Study results and limitations: A motif in TCR beta, a set of seven to nine highly homologous variants, appeared characteristic of ankylosing spondylitis blood.

TCRdb reprocessed the 5' RACE reads via MiXCR and lists one record per CDR3 protein. The table has around 890,000 distinct CDR3 sequences, about 10% seen once. Their antigens are not known. The sample consisted of blood, either unsorted or a sorted T cell fraction (not recorded which). The receptor source for this set is a male donor with ankylosing spondylitis.

V and J are TRBV28 and TRBJ2-2; D unclear. Germline CDR1 reads MDHEN; CDR2 reads SYDVKM. Trimming removed 2 bases from V and 3 bases from J, with 10 bases in between. This CDR3 is 15 amino acids long. The CDR3 DNA sequence: TGTGCCAGCAGTTTAAGGCGGAGTTACACCGGGGAGCTGTTTTTT. As protein: CASSLRRSYTGELFF. Full variable domain (outside the CDR3, taken from reference TRBV28 and TRBJ2-2): DVKVTQSSRYLVKRTGEKVFLECVQDMDHENMFWYRQDPGLGLRLIYFSYDVKMKEKGDIPEGYSVSREKKERFSLILESASTNQTSMYLCASSLRRSYTGELFFGEGSRLTVL.

This clonotype was seen a few times. The V call is TRBV10-3, the J call TRBJ1-2, with TRBD1 matching 9 bases. With V trimmed by 6 bases and J by 4 bases, 6 bases remained unmatched. The CDR3 covers 14 residues. Germline loops: CDR1 ENHRY, CDR2 SYGVKD. CDR3 bases: TGTGCCATCAGCCTGGACAGGGGCGCCTATGGCTACACCTTC. Translated, it gives CAISLDRGAYGYTF.

V is TRBV4-2 and J is TRBJ2-3; 11 nucleotides line up with TRBD2. Germline trimming cut 0 bases from V and 1 base from J; bases unmatched to any gene: 12. Germline-derived CDR1 and CDR2 are LGHNA and YNFKEQ. The CDR3 covers 20 residues. CDR3 in amino acids: CASSQDYLTSGIRGTDTQYF. The CDR3 region has the DNA TGTGCCAGCAGCCAAGATTACCTGACTAGCGGGATTCGCGGCACAGATACGCAGTATTTT.

V is TRBV20-1 and J is TRBJ2-1, with no clear D. The ends were cut back, 3 bases at V and 8 bases at J, with 11 bases in the middle. The CDR3 runs 12 residues. Per germline, CDR1 DFQATT and CDR2 SNEGSKA (reference sequence). The CDR3 region is CSASSVAYEQFF. In DNA form, the CDR3 reads TGCAGTGCTAGTTCCGTAGCCTATGAGCAGTTCTTC.

The chain combines TRBV4-1 with TRBJ2-7; 8 nucleotides agree with TRBD2. The CDR3 length is 16 residues. V was pared by 2 bases and J by 2 bases, with 8 bases of the junction left unmatched. From germline, CDR1 is MGHRA and CDR2 YSYEKL. Here the CDR3 reads CASSQRELAGPYEQYF. The CDR3 coding sequence is TGCGCCAGCAGCCAAAGGGAGCTAGCGGGCCCCTACGAGCAGTACTTC.

In this sample, this clonotype turned up a few times. The chain couples TRBV7-9 to TRBJ2-7; tentatively, D is TRBD1 (6 bases). V was cut by 3 bases and J by 0 bases, with 12 bases left in between. The CDR3 sequence is 15 residues long. Per germline, CDR1 SEHNR and CDR2 FQNEAQ (reference sequence). CDR3 DNA sequence: TGTGCCAGCAGCTTGAGACAGGCGAGCTCCTACGAGCAGTACTTC. Translating it yields CASSLRQASSYEQYF.

The genes are TRBV20-1 and TRBJ1-5; perhaps TRBD1 as D (5 bases). CDR1 DFQATT and CDR2 SNEGSKA come from the germline V gene (reference sequence). This CDR3 comprises 15 residues. V lost 1 base and J 1 base, leaving 11 bases between the germline ends. The CDR3 nucleotides are TGCAGTGCTAGAGGCCGGGGCTTGAGCAATCAGCCCCAGCATTTT. Translating it yields CSARGRGLSNQPQHF.

The J gene is TRBJ2-2, the V gene TRBV9; D not certain. CDR1 SGDLS and CDR2 YYNGEE come from the germline V gene. Trimming left V 2 bases short and J 7 bases short, with 6 bases between. The CDR3 covers 12 residues. The CDR3 nucleotides are TGTGCCAGCAGCGTTCCCGTCGGGGAGCTGTTTTTT. The encoded protein is CASSVPVGELFF.

The chain uses TRBV24-1 and TRBJ1-5, with D unclear. The CDR3 is 12 residues long. V was clipped by 5 bases and J by 4 bases, with 5 bases between them. The V gene's germline CDR1 is KGHDR and CDR2 SFDVKD. Here the CDR3 DNA reads TGTGCCACCAGTGGGAGGAATCAGCCCCAGCATTTT. Translated: CATSGRNQPQHF.

This clonotype was counted many times. V is TRBV6-5 and J is TRBJ2-1; D uncertain. The ends were cut back, 2 bases at V and 1 base at J, with 9 bases in the middle. CDR1 and CDR2 from the germline V gene are MNHEY and SVGAGI. The CDR3 totals 15 residues. CDR3 sequence reads: CASSYDPDSYNEQFF. As DNA, the CDR3 is TGTGCCAGCAGTTACGATCCGGATTCCTACAATGAGCAGTTCTTC.

This clonotype was seen repeatedly, ten times or more. This chain joins TRBV5-1 and TRBJ2-5; the match to TRBD1 covers 9 bases. In germline, CDR1 is SGHRS, CDR2 YFSETQ. V dropped 4 bases and J dropped 5; count of bases not matched to a gene: 6. The CDR3 runs to 14 residues. CDR3 sequence (DNA): TGCGCCAGCAGCCCGGGGACAGGGAAGGAGACCCAGTACTTC. As protein: CASSPGTGKETQYF.

The rearrangement links TRBV3-1 to TRBJ2-4; 7 bases match TRBD2. This CDR3 comprises 13 residues. Germline V gene sequence: CDR1 LGHDT, CDR2 YNNKEL (reference sequence). The J segment lost 12 bases and the V segment lost 4 bases, leaving 9 bases of the junction unmatched. The CDR3 sequence is CASSPLASGNQYF. The CDR3 bases are TGTGCCAGCAGCCCCCTGGCTAGCGGAAATCAGTACTTC. Supplemented by reference TRBV3-1 and TRBJ2-4, the full variable domain reads DTAVSQTPKYLVTQMGNDKSIKCEQNLGHDTMYWYKQDSKKFLKIMFSYNNKELIINETVPNRFSPKSPDKAHLNLHINSLELGDSAVYFCASSPLASGNQYFGAGTRLSVL.